This TCR beta chain was sequenced during a study of spatial heterogeneity in lung cancer. On the study more broadly: A total of some 70 untreated early-stage non-small cell lung cancer patients served as donors. Every unique TCR and UMI combination, on average, appeared more than ten times in raw reads. The study's findings and limits: Ubiquitous, expanded tumor-derived TCRs were more frequently observed in blood at resection than at follow-up.

The time point is: blood at routine non-recurrence follow-up after resection. Whole RNA, which was extracted from tumor, nontumor lung tissue or frozen PBMC, was sequenced without any cell sorting. This CDR3 comprises 15 residues. Trimming cost V 0 bases and J 11 bases, with 17 bases left between them. From germline, CDR1 is MNHEY and CDR2 SVGEGT. Each molecule of TCR cDNA was tagged with one unique molecular identifier. TCRdb passed the 5' RACE reads through MiXCR, listing each CDR3 protein once. The table includes around 120,000 distinct CDR3 sequences, 10% to 15% detected once. In this sample, this clonotype turned up many times. Its antigen is not known.

This chain connects TRBV6-2 or TRBV6-3 to TRBJ1-5, with D maybe TRBD1 (5 bases). This TCR was recovered from a male donor with early-stage non-small cell lung cancer. Source: PBMCs, taken at follow-up. As DNA, the CDR3 is TGTGCCAGCAGTTACTCGATCGGTTCCGGGGGTGCCCAGCATTTT. Protein sequence: CASSYSIGSGGAQHF.